This T cell receptor beta chain was captured by sequencing in a study of blood T cell repertoires in COVID-19. On the study more broadly: The study drew acute and convalescent COVID-19 samples from the United States, Italy and Spain. Nucleic acid was either cDNA or gDNA, and it came from T cells, B-cell-depleted T cells, or PBMCs.

In the authors' methods: Quantification of nucleated cells was approximated via reference gene primer amplification. Measured with immunoSEQ multiplex PCR; TCRdb has only the in-frame clones, and not every one. V and J calls and clone size follow that table, whereas D and trimming were derived from the DNA. The sample lists roughly 260,000 clones, approximately 89% occurring once. Germline V gene lookup returns CDR1 SGDLS and CDR2 YYNGEE. The V segment lost 1 base and the J segment 0 bases; nucleotides outside the gene matches: 7. The CDR3 contains 17 residues. The genes are TRBV9 and TRBJ2-3; 8 bases are a match to TRBD2. The receptor comes from a man aged 40-49 years who had recovered from COVID-19. Sequencing was done on a sample of peripheral blood. Here the CDR3 DNA reads TGTGCCAGCAGCGTACGGGGGGGCCCGGGCAGCACAGATACGCAGTATTTT. Translating it yields CASSVRGGPGSTDTQYF.